These 21 T cell receptor beta chains share one sample of origin, sequenced in a study of PD-1 blockade in classical Hodgkin lymphoma (dated by TCRdb to the early 2020s). The method was the immunoSEQ multiplex PCR assay. TCRdb retrieved this table from immuneACCESS and kept in-frame rearrangements only. Not all clones are present; in checked studies, unresolved V genes account for under half, and no reason is known for the remainder. For this sample there are thousands of clones; more than 75% appear just once. The ten largest clones represent about 28% of the sample. The label giving this sample's time point can be read as: cycle 1 day 1 (C1D1), immediately before nivolumab initiation. Every trial patient had relapsed following autologous stem cell transplantation, and prior brentuximab vedotin exposure was what differed among cohorts A, B and C. Using a Miltenyi CD4+ T cell isolation kit, CD4+ T cells were purified from thawed PBMCs through magnetic negative selection.

This specimen was CD4+ T cells from blood, taken at baseline. These receptors came from a human donor with classical Hodgkin lymphoma.

V is TRBV5-6 and J is TRBJ2-7; the D is unclear. Germline V gives CDR1 SGHDT, CDR2 YYEEEE. CDR3 length equals 13 residues. V gave up 3 bases and J gave up 3 bases, with 10 bases separating them. CDR3 loop: CASSWAGFYEQYF. The CDR3 nucleotides read TGTGCCAGCAGCTGGGCTGGCTTCTACGAGCAGTACTTC. The full variable domain, its missing parts supplied by reference TRBV5-6 and TRBJ2-7, is DAGVTQSPTHLIKTRGQQVTLRCSPKSGHDTVSWYQQALGQGPQFIFQYYEEEERQRGNFPDRFSGHQFPNYSSELNVNALLLGDSALYLCASSWAGFYEQYFGPGTRLTVT.

V is TRBV11-3 and J is TRBJ2-1; 10 positions agree with TRBD2. The CDR3 is 15 residues long. CDR1 SGHNT and CDR2 YENEEA come from the germline V gene. With V trimmed by 2 bases and J by 2 bases, 0 bases remained unmatched. CDR3 in amino acids: CASSLSGRAYNEQFF. For the CDR3, the DNA is TGTGCCAGCAGCTTAAGCGGGAGGGCCTACAATGAGCAGTTCTTC.

The chain links TRBV10-3 to TRBJ2-6; D gene ambiguous. The V end was cut by 2 bases, the J end by 2 bases, with 7 bases between. The CDR3 is made up of 15 amino acids. The germline CDR1 and CDR2 sequences are ENHRY and SYGVKD. The CDR3 bases are TGTGCCATCAGTGAGATGGCAGCTGGGGCCAACGTCCTGACTTTC. Its protein is CAISEMAAGANVLTF.

The J gene is TRBJ1-1, the V gene TRBV6-4; D is ambiguous. The CDR3 sequence is 13 residues long. Germline values: CDR1 MRHNA, CDR2 SNTAGT. The V end was cut by 3 bases, the J end by 5 bases, with 10 bases between. CDR3 nucleotide sequence: TGTGCCAGCAGTGAAACGCTCAGGACTGAAGCTTTCTTT. It codes for CASSETLRTEAFF.

The chain uses TRBV27 and TRBJ2-7; D remains unclear. Germline CDR1 MNHEY, CDR2 SMNVEV (reference sequence). The CDR3 is 12 residues long. V was pared by 3 bases and J by 3 bases, with 6 bases between. The CDR3 coding sequence is TGTGCCAGCAGTTTCGCCGGCTACGAGCAGTACTTC. The encoded protein is CASSFAGYEQYF.

The rearrangement joins TRBV5-1 to TRBJ1-1, with D hard to call. The CDR3 is made up of 15 amino acids. Germline V gives CDR1 SGHRS, CDR2 YFSETQ. The V gene lost 3 bases and the J gene lost 8 bases, with 20 bases spanning the gap. The chain's CDR3 is CASSYGERQEKEAFF. CDR3 DNA sequence: TGCGCCAGCAGCTACGGGGAAAGGCAGGAAAAAGAAGCTTTCTTT.

This sequence joins TRBV2 and TRBJ2-5, with TRBD2 matching over 8 bases. V trimming: 9 bases; J trimming: 7 bases; junction bases outside the gene matches: 22. CDR1 and CDR2 from the germline V gene are SNHLY and FYNNEI. There are 17 residues in the CDR3. The CDR3 sequence is CASPVIGTSGADGTQYF. The DNA of the CDR3 is TGTGCCAGTCCCGTTATAGGTACTAGCGGAGCCGACGGGACCCAGTACTTC.

V usage is TRBV29-1 and J usage is TRBJ1-1; D uncertain. This CDR3 has 13 residues. Germline CDR1 is SQVTM and CDR2 is ANQGSEA. Trimming removed 2 bases from V and 1 base from J, with 8 bases in between. The CDR3 region is CSVEREWNTEAFF. In DNA form, the CDR3 reads TGCAGCGTTGAAAGGGAGTGGAACACTGAAGCTTTCTTT.

The chain couples TRBV27 to TRBJ2-7, with 8 bases aligning to TRBD2. The germline gives CDR1 MNHEY, CDR2 SMNVEV (reference sequence). V shed 7 bases and J 0 bases; nucleotides not matched to a gene: 11. CDR3 length equals 16 residues. CDR3 coding DNA: TGTGCCAGCACGCCTCGGGGGGGGGCCATCTCCTACGAGCAGTACTTC. Protein sequence: CASTPRGGAISYEQYF.

This clone was detected a few times. The CDR3 region has the DNA TGTGCCTGGGCTAGGGGATCGAACACTGAAGCTTTCTTT. This encodes CAWARGSNTEAFF. The chain links TRBV30 to TRBJ1-1; maybe TRBD1 (5 bases). With 5 bases removed from V and 1 base from J, the gap between germline ends came to 11 bases. Germline V gene data show CDR1 as GTSNPN and CDR2 as SVGIG (reference sequence). The length of the CDR3 is 13 residues.

This rearrangement joins TRBV2 to TRBJ2-1; tentatively, D is TRBD1 or TRBD2 (8 bases each). Germline assignment: CDR1 SNHLY and CDR2 FYNNEI. V gave up 4 bases and J gave up 5 bases, with 33 bases separating them. The CDR3 contains 21 residues. The CDR3 reads CASSGGDRGDGGALLDNEQFF. As DNA, the CDR3 is TGTGCCAGCAGTGGTGGAGACAGGGGTGACGGGGGGGCCCTTCTTGACAATGAGCAGTTCTTC.

The sample holds a few counts of this clone. The rearrangement uses TRBV7-3 and TRBJ1-4; 9 positions agree with TRBD1. Trimming took 5 bases from V and 8 from J; bases not matched to a gene: 6. The CDR3 length is 14 residues. In germline, CDR1 is SGHTA, CDR2 FQGTGA. The CDR3 DNA is TGTGCCAGCAGCACCGGGACAGGGAACGAAAAACTGTTTTTT. Amino acids: CASSTGTGNEKLFF.

CDR3: CASRDTRLANYGYTF. For the CDR3, the DNA is TGTGCCAGCAGGGACACTAGGTTAGCTAACTATGGCTACACCTTC. The chain recombines TRBV6-4 with TRBJ1-2, with a weak D call TRBD1 (5 bases). The germline gives CDR1 MRHNA, CDR2 SNTAGT. Deletions cut 6 bases from V and 0 bases from J, with 14 bases between. The length of the CDR3 is 15 residues.

V gene TRBV2 combines with J gene TRBJ2-7; 7 bases are shared with TRBD2. The CDR3 spans 14 residues. V lost 7 bases to trimming and J lost 1 base; unmatched junction nucleotides: 7. The germline CDR1 and CDR2 sequences are SNHLY and FYNNEI. The CDR3 here is CASNQRGLSYEQYF. The CDR3 coding sequence is TGTGCCAGCAACCAGCGGGGACTTTCCTACGAGCAGTACTTC.

V and J are TRBV27 and TRBJ2-5; TRBD2 matches at 7 bases. This CDR3 region has 16 residues. Trimming at V came to 4 bases and at J to 1 base, leaving 9 bases not matched to a gene. Germline lookup yields CDR1 MNHEY and CDR2 SMNVEV (reference sequence). For the CDR3, the DNA is TGTGCCAGCAGTTGGACCGGAGCGGGACCCCAAGAGACCCAGTACTTC. This codes for CASSWTGAGPQETQYF.

The chain couples TRBV9 to TRBJ2-3, with D perhaps TRBD1 or TRBD2 (6 bases each). Per the germline V gene, CDR1 is SGDLS and CDR2 is YYNGEE. The V and J ends lost 2 bases and 0 bases respectively, with 10 bases between them. The CDR3 contains 15 residues. This CDR3 reads CASSVTGTSTDTQYF. DNA of the CDR3: TGTGCCAGCAGCGTTACAGGGACTAGCACAGATACGCAGTATTTT.

The chain is built from TRBV4-1 and TRBJ2-2; no firm D call. The germline gives CDR1 MGHRA, CDR2 YSYEKL. The CDR3 is 17 residues long. The ends were cut back, 0 bases at V and 0 bases at J, with 11 bases in the middle. The CDR3 spells CASSQDHGTANTGELFF. Written as DNA, the CDR3 is TGCGCCAGCAGCCAAGACCACGGTACCGCGAACACCGGGGAGCTGTTTTTT.

The chain has TRBV7-9 and TRBJ2-7; a weak D match, TRBD2 (5 bases). The CDR3 contains 13 residues. CDR1 is SEHNR and CDR2 is FQNEAQ in the germline V gene (reference sequence). Deletions cut 5 bases from V and 1 base from J, with 9 bases between. The CDR3 DNA sequence: TGTGCCAGCAGCCAGGAGGAGTCCTACGAGCAGTACTTC. It codes for CASSQEESYEQYF.

V gene TRBV7-9 combines with J gene TRBJ1-5, with 9 bases fitting TRBD1. Germline loops: CDR1 SEHNR, CDR2 FQNEAQ (reference sequence). CDR3 length: 17 residues. V was pared by 4 bases and J by 3 bases, with 10 bases of the junction left unmatched. CDR3 bases: TGTGCCAGCAGCTCCTTCCGGGACAGGGTGGTCAATCAGCCCCAGCATTTT. It translates to CASSSFRDRVVNQPQHF.

This clone has a single count. The V and J genes are TRBV6-1 and TRBJ1-5; 9 bases map to TRBD1. The CDR3 runs to 15 residues. Germline-derived CDR1 and CDR2 are MNHNS and SASEGT. The V segment lost 7 bases and the J segment 9 bases; nucleotides outside the gene matches: 13. This chain's CDR3 is CASTRPGQGGAPQHF. The DNA for the CDR3 is TGTGCCAGCACCCGCCCGGGACAGGGAGGCGCGCCCCAGCATTTT.

The chain links TRBV9 to TRBJ2-1, with 10 bases aligning to TRBD2. CDR3 size: 16 residues. J gave up 4 bases and V 4 bases, and 8 bases lay outside the gene matches. The germline V gene encodes CDR1 SGDLS and CDR2 YYNGEE. CDR3 residues: CASSPYSGGRYNEQFF. The CDR3 nucleotides read TGTGCCAGCAGCCCCTATAGCGGGGGGCGGTACAATGAGCAGTTCTTC. Full variable domain (rest looked up from reference TRBV9 and TRBJ2-1): DSGVTQTPKHLITATGQRVTLRCSPRSGDLSVYWYQQSLDQGLQFLIQYYNGEERAKGNILERFSAQQFPDLHSELNLSSLELGDSALYFCASSPYSGGRYNEQFFGPGTRLTVL.